This T cell receptor (beta chain) came from a study of post-analysis software for immune sequencing data. Study-wide points: Patients had higher frequencies than controls of a handful of TRBV segments, including TRBV5-6, TRBV5-1 and TRBV20-1.

This clonotype was seen many times. Its antigen is undetermined. Unique molecular identifiers had been added to the TCR beta cDNA libraries. TCRdb analysed the PCR reads with MiXCR anew, one entry per CDR3 protein. Of around 200,000 distinct CDR3 sequences in the sample, around 29% were seen once. The length of the CDR3 is 13 residues. Germline CDR1 and CDR2: SGHRS and YFSETQ. Trimming removed 0 bases at V and 3 bases at J, with 7 bases between. The source material was blood. The rearrangement joins TRBV5-1 to TRBJ2-7, with D unclear. This receptor was identified in a girl aged 2-17 years with multiple sclerosis. This CDR3 reads CASSLGQNYEQYF. CDR3 coding DNA: TGCGCCAGCAGCTTGGGGCAGAACTACGAGCAGTACTTC.